The entry below describes one T cell receptor beta chain. This sample includes further DNA sequences coding for the same CDR3. Measured with immunoSEQ multiplex PCR; TCRdb has only the in-frame clones, and not every one. The repertoire holds about 68,000 clones, with 70% to 80% as singletons. The sample is drawn from a study of PD-1 blockade in mismatch repair-deficient tumors. Germline CDR1 reads SGHTA; CDR2 reads FQGTGA. This CDR3 has 13 amino acids. The V end lost 0 bases, the J end lost 3 bases, and 5 bases lay between the germline ends. The TCR originated in an adult with mismatch repair-deficient cancer. Here the sequenced sample was peripheral blood, taken 2 weeks after starting pembrolizumab. The genes are TRBV7-3 and TRBJ2-5; D possibly corresponds to TRBD1 (5 bases). CDR3 sequence (DNA): TGTGCCAGCAGCTTAACCAGGGAAGAGACCCAGTACTTC. The encoded protein is CASSLTREETQYF. The whole variable domain, filled in from reference TRBV7-3 and TRBJ2-5, reads GAGVSQTPSNKVTEKGKYVELRCDPISGHTALYWYRQSLGQGPEFLIYFQGTGAADDSGLPNDRFFAVRPEGSVSTLKIQRTERGDSAVYLCASSLTREETQYFGPGTRLLVL.